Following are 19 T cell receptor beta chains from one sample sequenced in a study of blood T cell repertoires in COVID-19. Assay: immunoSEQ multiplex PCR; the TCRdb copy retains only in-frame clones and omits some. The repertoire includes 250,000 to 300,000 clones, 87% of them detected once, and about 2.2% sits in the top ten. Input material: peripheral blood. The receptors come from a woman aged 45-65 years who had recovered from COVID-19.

The CDR3 DNA reads as TGTGCCAGCAGCGAGGGGGGGAAGCGGGGCTACGAGCAGTACTTC. It encodes CASSEGGKRGYEQYF. The chain couples TRBV5-4 to TRBJ2-7, with a possible D match to TRBD2 (7 bases). The CDR3 sequence is 15 residues long. Per the germline V gene, CDR1 is SGHNT and CDR2 is YYREEE (reference sequence). Trimming pared 4 bases from V and 3 bases from J, leaving 17 bases between.

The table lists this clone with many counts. Here the CDR3 DNA reads TGTGCCAGCAGTTTATCCGGACAATCCCCCAATTCACCCCTCCACTTT. Amino acids: CASSLSGQSPNSPLHF. The chain has TRBV27 and TRBJ1-6; D possibly corresponds to TRBD1 (5 bases). Per germline, CDR1 MNHEY and CDR2 SMNVEV (reference sequence). Deletions cut 0 bases from V and 7 bases from J, with 13 bases between. The length of the CDR3 is 16 residues.

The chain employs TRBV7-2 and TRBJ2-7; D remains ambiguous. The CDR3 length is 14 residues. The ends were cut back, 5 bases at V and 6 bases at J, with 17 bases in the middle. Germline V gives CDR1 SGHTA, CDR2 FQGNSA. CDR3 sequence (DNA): TGTGCCAGCAGCACCTTACTTTCCCTACGCGAGCAGTACTTC. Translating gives CASSTLLSLREQYF.

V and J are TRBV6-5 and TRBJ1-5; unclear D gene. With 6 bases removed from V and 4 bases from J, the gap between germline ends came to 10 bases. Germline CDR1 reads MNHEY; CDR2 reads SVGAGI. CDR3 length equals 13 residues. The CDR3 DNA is TGTGCCAGCAGAACAGATGGAAATCAGCCCCAGCATTTT. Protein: CASRTDGNQPQHF.

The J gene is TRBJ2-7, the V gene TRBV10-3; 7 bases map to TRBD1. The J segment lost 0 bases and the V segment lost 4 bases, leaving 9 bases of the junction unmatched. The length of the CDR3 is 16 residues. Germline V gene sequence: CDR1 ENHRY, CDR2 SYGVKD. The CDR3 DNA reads TGTGCCATCAGTGCGATGGGACAGAAGCCCTCCTACGAGCAGTACTTC. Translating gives CAISAMGQKPSYEQYF.

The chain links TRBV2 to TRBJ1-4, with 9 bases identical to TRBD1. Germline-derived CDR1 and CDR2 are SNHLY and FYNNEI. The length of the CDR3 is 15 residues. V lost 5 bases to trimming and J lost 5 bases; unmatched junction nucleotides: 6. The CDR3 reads CASSLAGTGNEKLFF. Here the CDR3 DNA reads TGTGCCAGCAGTCTAGCCGGGACAGGGAATGAAAAACTGTTTTTT.

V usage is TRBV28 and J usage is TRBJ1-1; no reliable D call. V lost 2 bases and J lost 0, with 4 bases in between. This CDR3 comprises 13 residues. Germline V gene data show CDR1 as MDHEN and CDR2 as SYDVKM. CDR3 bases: TGTGCCAGCAGTTTACCGTTGAACACTGAAGCTTTCTTT. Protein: CASSLPLNTEAFF.

The CDR3, as DNA: TGTGCCAGCAGAGTCCCGGTCGATGAGCAGTTCTTC. It translates to CASRVPVDEQFF. The V call is TRBV7-3, the J call TRBJ2-1; D ambiguous. Germline V gives CDR1 SGHTA, CDR2 FQGTGA. This CDR3 comprises 12 residues. V dropped 6 bases and J dropped 8 bases, with 11 bases sitting between them.

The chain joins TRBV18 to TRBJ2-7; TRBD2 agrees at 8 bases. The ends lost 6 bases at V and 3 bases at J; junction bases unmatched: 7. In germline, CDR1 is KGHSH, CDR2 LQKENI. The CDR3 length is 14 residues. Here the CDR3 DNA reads TGTGCCAGCTCCCCGACGGGAGGGAACTACGAGCAGTACTTC. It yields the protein CASSPTGGNYEQYF. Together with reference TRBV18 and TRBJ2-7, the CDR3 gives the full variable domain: NAGVMQNPRHLVRRRGQEARLRCSPMKGHSHVYWYRQLPEEGLKFMVYLQKENIIDESGMPKERFSAEFPKEGPSILRIQQVVRGDSAAYFCASSPTGGNYEQYFGPGTRLTVT.

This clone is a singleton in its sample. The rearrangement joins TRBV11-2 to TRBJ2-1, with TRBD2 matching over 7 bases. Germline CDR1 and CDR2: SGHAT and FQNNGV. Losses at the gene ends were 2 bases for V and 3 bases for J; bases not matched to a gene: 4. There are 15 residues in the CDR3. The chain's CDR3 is CASSLRREFYNEQFF. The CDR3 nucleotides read TGTGCCAGCAGCTTACGGCGGGAGTTCTACAATGAGCAGTTCTTC.

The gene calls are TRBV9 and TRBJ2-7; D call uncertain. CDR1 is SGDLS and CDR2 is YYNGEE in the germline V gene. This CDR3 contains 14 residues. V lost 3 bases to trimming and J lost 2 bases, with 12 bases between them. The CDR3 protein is CASSAEARAYEQYF. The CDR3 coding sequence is TGTGCCAGCAGCGCCGAGGCACGTGCCTACGAGCAGTACTTC.

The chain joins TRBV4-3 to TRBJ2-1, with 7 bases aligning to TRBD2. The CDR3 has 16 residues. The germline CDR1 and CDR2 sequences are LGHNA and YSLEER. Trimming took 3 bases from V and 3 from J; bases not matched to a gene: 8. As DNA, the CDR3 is TGCGCCAGCAGCCAGTCCGGGGGAGGGAACTACAATGAGCAGTTCTTC. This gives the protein CASSQSGGGNYNEQFF.

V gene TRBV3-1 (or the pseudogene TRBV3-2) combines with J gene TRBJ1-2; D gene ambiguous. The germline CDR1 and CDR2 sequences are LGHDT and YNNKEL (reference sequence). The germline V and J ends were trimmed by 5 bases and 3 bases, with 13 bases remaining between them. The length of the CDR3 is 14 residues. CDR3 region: CASSYGVLDYGYTF. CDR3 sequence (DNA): TGTGCCAGCAGCTATGGAGTGTTGGACTATGGCTACACCTTC.

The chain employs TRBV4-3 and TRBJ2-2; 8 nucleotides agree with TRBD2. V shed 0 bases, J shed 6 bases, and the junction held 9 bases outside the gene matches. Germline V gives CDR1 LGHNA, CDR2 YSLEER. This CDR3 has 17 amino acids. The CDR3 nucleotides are TGCGCCAGCAGCCAAGAGTCGGGAGGGCCGAAGGCCGGGGAGCTGTTTTTT. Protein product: CASSQESGGPKAGELFF.

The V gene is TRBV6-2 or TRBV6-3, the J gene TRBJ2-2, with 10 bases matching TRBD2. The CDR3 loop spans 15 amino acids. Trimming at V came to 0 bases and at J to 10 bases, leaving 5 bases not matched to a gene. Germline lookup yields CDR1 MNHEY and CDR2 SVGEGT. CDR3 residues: CASSYSTAGGLELFF. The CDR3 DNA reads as TGTGCCAGCAGTTACTCGACAGCGGGGGGGCTGGAGCTGTTTTTT.

CDR3 protein: CASSGLLAGGYNEQFF. The CDR3 DNA sequence: TGTGCCAGCAGCGGATTACTAGCGGGTGGCTACAATGAGCAGTTCTTC. The chain has TRBV5-6 and TRBJ2-1; TRBD2 matches 9 bases. The CDR3 extends over 16 amino acids. V shed 4 bases and J 3 bases; nucleotides not matched to a gene: 8. Germline V CDR1 and CDR2: SGHDT, YYEEEE.

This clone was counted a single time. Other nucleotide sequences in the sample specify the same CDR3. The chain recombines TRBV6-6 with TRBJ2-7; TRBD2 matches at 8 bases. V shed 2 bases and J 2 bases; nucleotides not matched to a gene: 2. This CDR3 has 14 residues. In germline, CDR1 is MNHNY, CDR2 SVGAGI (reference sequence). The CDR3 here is CASSYSGGPYEQYF. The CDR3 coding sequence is TGTGCCAGCAGTTACAGCGGGGGCCCCTACGAGCAGTACTTC.

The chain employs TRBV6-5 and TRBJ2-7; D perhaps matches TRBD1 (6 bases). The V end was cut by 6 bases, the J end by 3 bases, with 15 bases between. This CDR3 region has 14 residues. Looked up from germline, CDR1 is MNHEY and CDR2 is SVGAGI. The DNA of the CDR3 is TGTGCCAGCAGCCCACAGGGTGGGTACTACGAGCAGTACTTC. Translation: CASSPQGGYYEQYF.

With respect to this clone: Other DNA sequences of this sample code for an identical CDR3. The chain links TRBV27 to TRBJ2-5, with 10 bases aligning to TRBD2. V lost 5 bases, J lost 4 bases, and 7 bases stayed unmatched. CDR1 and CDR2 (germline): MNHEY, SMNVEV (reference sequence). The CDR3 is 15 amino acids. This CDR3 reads CASSPLAGERETQYF. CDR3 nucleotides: TGTGCCAGCAGTCCTCTAGCGGGAGAACGAGAGACCCAGTACTTC.